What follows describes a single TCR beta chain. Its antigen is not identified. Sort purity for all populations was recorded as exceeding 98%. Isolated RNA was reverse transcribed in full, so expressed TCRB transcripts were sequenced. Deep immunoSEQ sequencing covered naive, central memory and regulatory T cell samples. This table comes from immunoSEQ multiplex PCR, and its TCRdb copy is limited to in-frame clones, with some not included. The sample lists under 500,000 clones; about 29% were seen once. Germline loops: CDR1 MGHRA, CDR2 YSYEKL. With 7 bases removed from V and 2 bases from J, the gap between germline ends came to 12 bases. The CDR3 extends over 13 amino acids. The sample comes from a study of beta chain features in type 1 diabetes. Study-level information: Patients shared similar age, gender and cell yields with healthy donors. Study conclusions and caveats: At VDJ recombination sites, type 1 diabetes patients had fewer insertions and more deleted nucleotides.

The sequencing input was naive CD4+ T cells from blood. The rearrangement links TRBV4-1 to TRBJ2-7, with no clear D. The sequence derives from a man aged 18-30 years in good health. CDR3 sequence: CASIRARAYEQYF. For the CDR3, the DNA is TGCGCCAGCATCCGGGCCAGAGCCTACGAGCAGTACTTC.